The 20 T cell receptor beta chains presented below share a single source sample, sequenced in a study of T cell repertoires in cytomegalovirus infection. These receptors' antigens are unknown. One entry per CDR3 protein results from TCRdb running MiXCR on the reads. The data contain hundreds of thousands of distinct CDR3 sequences, around 29% of them singletons. The sequencing here drew on cultured PBMCs, taken from culture after CMV antigen stimulation. The receptors shown here come from a human donor in good health (CMV status not recorded). Some clones in this sample may be carry-over from other donors' samples.

This clonotype showed up just a few times. This rearrangement joins TRBV7-6 to TRBJ2-7, with D maybe TRBD2 (5 bases). Between the trimmed V and J ends, which lost 3 bases and 5 bases, there was a span of 17 bases. Germline V gives CDR1 SGHVS, CDR2 FNYEAQ. The CDR3 is made up of 15 amino acids. CDR3 amino acids: CASSLFRRGGHEQYF. DNA of the CDR3: TGTGCCAGCAGCTTGTTTAGACGGGGTGGCCACGAGCAGTACTTC.

This clonotype was seen only a few times. Written as DNA, the CDR3 is TGTGCCAGCAGGACTAGCGCCAAAGAGACCCAGTACTTC. Amino acid sequence: CASRTSAKETQYF. The V and J genes are TRBV6-1 and TRBJ2-5; 8 nucleotides match TRBD2. Germline trimming cut 6 bases from V and 3 bases from J; bases unmatched to any gene: 3. Germline CDR1 is MNHNS and CDR2 is SASEGT. The CDR3 totals 13 residues.

V is TRBV7-2 and J is TRBJ1-3; no definite D call. V lost 5 bases to trimming and J lost 0 bases, with 8 bases between them. This CDR3 contains 14 residues. The germline V gene has CDR1 SGHTA and CDR2 FQGNSA. The CDR3 loop is CASSQTVSGNTIYF. The CDR3 DNA sequence: TGTGCCAGCAGCCAAACAGTCTCTGGAAACACCATATATTTT.

CDR3: CASSQGTRGGSGELFF. DNA of the CDR3: TGCGCCAGCAGCCAAGGCACTCGAGGGGGGTCGGGGGAGCTGTTTTTT. The chain recombines TRBV4-1 with TRBJ2-2; D tentatively fits TRBD1 or TRBD2 (6 bases each). CDR1 is MGHRA, CDR2 YSYEKL, per germline. This CDR3 is 16 amino acids long. The V end was cut by 1 base, the J end by 8 bases, with 17 bases between.

This rearrangement joins TRBV5-1 to TRBJ2-5, with 8 bases that match TRBD1. CDR3 size: 17 residues. Germline CDR1 reads SGHRS; CDR2 reads YFSETQ. The V and J ends lost 0 bases and 6 bases, in that order; junction bases with no gene match: 13. CDR3 sequence (DNA): TGCGCCAGCAGCTTGGAGGGCGGACAGGGTCGAGGAAAGACCCAGTACTTC. It encodes CASSLEGGQGRGKTQYF. Full variable domain (remainder filled in from reference TRBV5-1 and TRBJ2-5): KAGVTQTPRYLIKTRGQQVTLSCSPISGHRSVSWYQQTPGQGLQFLFEYFSETQRNKGNFPGRFSGRQFSNSRSEMNVSTLELGDSALYLCASSLEGGQGRGKTQYFGPGTRLLVL.

This clonotype was observed a handful of times. V is TRBV12-3 or TRBV12-4 and J is TRBJ2-1; TRBD2 matches 8 bases. The CDR3 extends over 15 amino acids. J lost 8 bases, V lost 2 bases, and 8 bases had no gene match. In nucleotides, the CDR3 is TGTGCCAGCAGTTTACGGAGCGGGAGTTGGGATGAGCAGTTCTTC. Protein sequence: CASSLRSGSWDEQFF.

This clonotype has just a few counts. The chain is built from TRBV6-1 and TRBJ1-1, with a weak D call TRBD1 (6 bases). The germline V gene encodes CDR1 MNHNS and CDR2 SASEGT. The CDR3 totals 12 residues. V was shortened by 10 bases and J by 7 bases, with 16 bases between the two germline ends. This CDR3 reads CATVGDIFEAFF. The CDR3, as DNA: TGTGCCACAGTAGGGGACATCTTTGAAGCTTTCTTT.

This clonotype showed up just a few times. The rearrangement uses TRBV20-1 and TRBJ1-5; D is unresolved. The V gene's germline CDR1 is DFQATT and CDR2 SNEGSKA (reference sequence). The CDR3 covers 15 residues. V gave up 1 base and J gave up 1 base, with 11 bases separating them. The CDR3, as DNA: TGCAGTGCTAGAGTGCGGGTGGGCAGCAATCAGCCCCAGCATTTT. Amino acids: CSARVRVGSNQPQHF.

This chain uses TRBV5-1 with TRBJ1-1; TRBD1 matches at 8 bases. The germline V gene encodes CDR1 SGHRS and CDR2 YFSETQ. The CDR3 runs to 14 residues. The V segment lost 5 bases and the J segment 6 bases; nucleotides outside the gene matches: 9. The CDR3 bases are TGCGCCAGCAGAGCCGGACAGGGTGTCGCTGAAGCTTTCTTT. Its protein product is CASRAGQGVAEAFF.

The chain carries TRBV3-1 and TRBJ1-1; D not certain. CDR1 LGHDT and CDR2 YNNKEL come from the germline V gene (reference sequence). The CDR3 extends over 11 amino acids. Trimming removed 1 base from V and 7 bases from J, with 4 bases in between. In DNA form, the CDR3 reads TGTGCCAGCAGCCAAGGGATTGAAGCTTTCTTT. It is translated as CASSQGIEAFF.

The sample holds a few counts of this clonotype. The gene calls are TRBV11-3 and TRBJ2-5, with D tentatively TRBD2 (6 bases). The V end lost 4 bases, the J end lost 4 bases, and 25 bases lay between the germline ends. CDR1 SGHNT and CDR2 YENEEA come from the germline V gene. This CDR3 spans 18 amino acids. As DNA, the CDR3 is TGTGCCAGCAGCTCCGTCGGTTACCGGCGGGGAAGGAGAGAGACCCAGTACTTC. This encodes CASSSVGYRRGRRETQYF.

This clonotype was seen a few times. V usage is TRBV10-2 and J usage is TRBJ2-3; 9 bases line up with TRBD2. The ends lost 6 bases at V and 3 bases at J; junction bases unmatched: 4. The CDR3 spans 14 residues. Germline lookup yields CDR1 WSHSY and CDR2 SAAADI. The CDR3 is CASSDAGGTDTQYF. The CDR3 nucleotides read TGCGCCAGCAGCGACGCGGGGGGGACAGATACGCAGTATTTT.

This CDR3 is CASSHDSNQPQHF. In nucleotides, the CDR3 is TGCGCCAGCAGCCATGATAGCAATCAGCCCCAGCATTTT. The chain joins TRBV5-1 to TRBJ1-5; no reliable D call. The CDR3 extends over 13 amino acids. Germline CDR1 and CDR2: SGHRS and YFSETQ. The V end lost 4 bases, the J end lost 0 bases, and 5 bases lay between the germline ends.

The chain recombines TRBV4-2 with TRBJ2-1, with 9 bases that match TRBD2. CDR1 LGHNA and CDR2 YNFKEQ come from the germline V gene. The CDR3 totals 21 residues. The V gene end was trimmed by 0 bases and the J gene end by 0 bases; junction bases not matched to a gene: 15. For the CDR3, the DNA is TGTGCCAGCAGCCAAGATCGTGGGGCGGGAGGGCCCTTTCTCTCCTACAATGAGCAGTTCTTC. Translated, it gives CASSQDRGAGGPFLSYNEQFF.

The genes are TRBV27 and TRBJ1-1; TRBD1 matches at 7 bases. The CDR3 contains 15 residues. Looked up from germline, CDR1 is MNHEY and CDR2 is SMNVEV (reference sequence). With V trimmed by 5 bases and J by 1 base, 7 bases remained unmatched. For the CDR3, the DNA is TGTGCCAGCAGTCCCCGGACAGGACCGAACACTGAAGCTTTCTTT. Translated, it gives CASSPRTGPNTEAFF.

This clonotype was recorded once. The chain employs TRBV12-5 and TRBJ2-1; D unclear. V lost 5 bases and J 3 bases, leaving 5 bases between the germline ends. The CDR3 length is 12 residues. Per the germline V gene, CDR1 is LGHNT and CDR2 is FRNRAP. Here the CDR3 DNA reads TGTGCTAGTGGTCTCAACTACAATGAGCAGTTCTTC. It is translated as CASGLNYNEQFF.

The V call is TRBV6-6, the J call TRBJ1-5; 7 bases map to TRBD1. Germline-derived CDR1 and CDR2 are MNHNY and SVGAGI (reference sequence). With V trimmed by 0 bases and J by 3 bases, 2 bases remained unmatched. This CDR3 has 15 amino acids. The CDR3: CASSYSDRLNQPQHF. The CDR3 nucleotides are TGTGCCAGCAGTTACTCGGACAGGCTCAATCAGCCCCAGCATTTT.

V usage is TRBV12-5 and J usage is TRBJ1-5, with a tentative D call TRBD1 (6 bases). This CDR3 is 14 amino acids long. Germline CDR1 LGHNT, CDR2 FRNRAP. Trimming removed 5 bases at V and 0 bases at J, with 8 bases between. The CDR3 sequence is CASGEQGSNQPQHF. CDR3 in DNA: TGTGCTAGTGGTGAACAGGGTAGCAATCAGCCCCAGCATTTT.

The rearrangement links TRBV20-1 to TRBJ1-1; D possibly corresponds to TRBD1 (6 bases). V lost 7 bases, J lost 3 bases, and 12 bases lay in between. Germline V gene data show CDR1 as DFQATT and CDR2 as SNEGSKA (reference sequence). The CDR3 is made up of 12 amino acids. CDR3 sequence (DNA): TGCAGTGTTGGGACACCAGACACTGAAGCTTTCTTT. This encodes CSVGTPDTEAFF.

This clonotype was seen many times. V is TRBV11-2 and J is TRBJ1-1, with a tentative D call TRBD1 (5 bases). Trimming pared 5 bases from V and 2 bases from J, leaving 21 bases between. The CDR3 contains 17 residues. From germline, CDR1 is SGHAT and CDR2 FQNNGV. CDR3 DNA: TGTGCCAGCAGCACCGCCCTTGGGGGGGGAATCAACACTGAAGCTTTCTTT. It codes for CASSTALGGGINTEAFF.